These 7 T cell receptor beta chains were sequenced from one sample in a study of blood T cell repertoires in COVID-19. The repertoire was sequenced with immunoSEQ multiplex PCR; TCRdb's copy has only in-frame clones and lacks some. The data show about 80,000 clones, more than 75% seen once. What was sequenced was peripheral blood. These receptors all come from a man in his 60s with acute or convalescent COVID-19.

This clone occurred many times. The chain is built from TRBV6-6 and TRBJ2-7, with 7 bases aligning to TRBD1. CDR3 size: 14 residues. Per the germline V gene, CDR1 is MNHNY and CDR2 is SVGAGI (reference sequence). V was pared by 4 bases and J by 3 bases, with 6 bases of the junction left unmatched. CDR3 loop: CASSFRGYLYEQYF. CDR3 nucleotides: TGTGCCAGCAGTTTCAGGGGGTACCTCTACGAGCAGTACTTC.

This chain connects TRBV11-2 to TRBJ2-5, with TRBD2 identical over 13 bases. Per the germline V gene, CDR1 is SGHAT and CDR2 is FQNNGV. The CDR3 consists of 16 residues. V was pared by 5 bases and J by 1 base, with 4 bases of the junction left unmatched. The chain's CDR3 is CASSPGLAGVQETQYF. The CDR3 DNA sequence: TGTGCCAGCAGCCCTGGACTAGCGGGAGTCCAAGAGACCCAGTACTTC.

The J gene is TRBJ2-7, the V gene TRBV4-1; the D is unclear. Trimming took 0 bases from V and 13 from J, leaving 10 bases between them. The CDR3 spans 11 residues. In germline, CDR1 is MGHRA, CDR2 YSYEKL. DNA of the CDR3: TGCGCCAGCAGCCAAGACACCTACCTATACTTC. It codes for CASSQDTYLYF.

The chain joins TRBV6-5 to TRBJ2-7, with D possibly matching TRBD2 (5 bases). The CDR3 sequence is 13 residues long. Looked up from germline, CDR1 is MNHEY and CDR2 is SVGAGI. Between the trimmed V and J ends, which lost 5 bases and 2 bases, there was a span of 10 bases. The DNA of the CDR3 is TGTGCCAGCAGTAGGACTGCGCCCTACGAGCAGTACTTC. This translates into CASSRTAPYEQYF.

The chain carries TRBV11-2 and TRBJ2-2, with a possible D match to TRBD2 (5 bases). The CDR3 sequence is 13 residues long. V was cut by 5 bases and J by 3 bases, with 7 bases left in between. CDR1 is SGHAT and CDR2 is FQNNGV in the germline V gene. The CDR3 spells CASSLAHTGELFF. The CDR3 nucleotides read TGTGCCAGCAGCCTAGCTCACACCGGGGAGCTGTTTTTT.

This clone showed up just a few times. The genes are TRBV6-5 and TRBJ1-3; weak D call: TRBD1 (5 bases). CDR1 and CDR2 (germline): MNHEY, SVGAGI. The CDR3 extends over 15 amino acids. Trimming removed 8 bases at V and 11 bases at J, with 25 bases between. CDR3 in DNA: TGTGCCAGCCGAGTTACGGGAGGGGCCGCGGAGCCCATATATTTT. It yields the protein CASRVTGGAAEPIYF.

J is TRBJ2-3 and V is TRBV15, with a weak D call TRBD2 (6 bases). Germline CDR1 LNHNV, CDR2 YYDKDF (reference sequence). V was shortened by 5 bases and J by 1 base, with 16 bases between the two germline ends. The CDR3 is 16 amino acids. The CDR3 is CATSPSWGGGTDTQYF. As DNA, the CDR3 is TGTGCCACCAGCCCCTCTTGGGGCGGGGGCACAGATACGCAGTATTTT.